This T cell receptor (beta chain) is drawn from a study of regulatory T cells in long-lasting Graves disease. The time point: newly diagnosed GD, antithyroid drugs for less than 3 months. From PBMCs, RNA was extracted and then used to make the TCR library. One endocrinology department in Xi'an, China, was where patients came from. In this sample, this clonotype turned up a few times. The germline V and J ends were trimmed by 4 bases and 5 bases, with 12 bases remaining between them. This CDR3 spans 13 amino acids. Germline V gives CDR1 LGHDT, CDR2 YNNKEL (reference sequence). Arm-PCR of CDR3 regions and iRepertoire HTBI primers were the basis on which TCR beta libraries were built. A single record per CDR3 protein comes from TCRdb applying MiXCR to the multiplex PCR reads. The data contain hundreds of thousands of distinct CDR3 sequences, approximately 16% of them singletons. The data also belong to a second study, concerning T cells in Graves' hyperthyroidism and ophthalmopathy.

Material: peripheral blood mononuclear cells (PBMCs), obtained at new diagnosis, from a patient treated with antithyroid drugs. This chain uses TRBV3-1 with TRBJ2-7; TRBD1 is a possible D gene (6 bases). The sequence came from a woman aged 35-65 years with Graves disease. The CDR3 region is CASSLLRGNEQYF. DNA of the CDR3: TGTGCCAGCAGCCTACTCAGGGGCAACGAGCAGTACTTC.